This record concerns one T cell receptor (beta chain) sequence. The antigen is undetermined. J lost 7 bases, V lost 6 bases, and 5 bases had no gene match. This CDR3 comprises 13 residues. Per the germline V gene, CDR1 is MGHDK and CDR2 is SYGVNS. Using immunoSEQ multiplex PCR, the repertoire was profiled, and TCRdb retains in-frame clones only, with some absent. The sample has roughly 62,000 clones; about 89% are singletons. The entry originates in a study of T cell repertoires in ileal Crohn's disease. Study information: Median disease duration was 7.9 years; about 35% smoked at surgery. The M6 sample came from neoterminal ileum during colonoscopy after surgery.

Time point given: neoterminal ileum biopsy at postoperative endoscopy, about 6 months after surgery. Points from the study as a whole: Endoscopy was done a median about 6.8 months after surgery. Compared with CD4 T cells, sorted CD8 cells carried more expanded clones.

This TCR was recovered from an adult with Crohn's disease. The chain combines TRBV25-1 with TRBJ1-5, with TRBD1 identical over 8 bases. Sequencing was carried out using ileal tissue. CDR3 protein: CASSGQGYQPQHF. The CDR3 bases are TGTGCCAGCAGCGGACAGGGATACCAGCCCCAGCATTTT.